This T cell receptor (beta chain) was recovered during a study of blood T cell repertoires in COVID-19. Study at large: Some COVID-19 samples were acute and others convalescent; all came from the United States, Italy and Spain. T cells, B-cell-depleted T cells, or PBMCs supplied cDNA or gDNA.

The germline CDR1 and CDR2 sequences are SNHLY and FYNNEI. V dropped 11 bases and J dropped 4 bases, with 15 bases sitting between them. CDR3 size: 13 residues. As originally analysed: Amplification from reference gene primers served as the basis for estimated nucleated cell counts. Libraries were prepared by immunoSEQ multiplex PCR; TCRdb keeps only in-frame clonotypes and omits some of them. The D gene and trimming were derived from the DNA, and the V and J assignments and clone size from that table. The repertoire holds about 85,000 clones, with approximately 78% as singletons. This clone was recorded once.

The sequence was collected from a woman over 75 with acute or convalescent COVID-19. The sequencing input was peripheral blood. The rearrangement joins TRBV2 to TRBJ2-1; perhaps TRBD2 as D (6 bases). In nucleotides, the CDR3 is TGTGCCGGACGGTTGGGGGGATACAATGAGCAGTTCTTC. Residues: CAGRLGGYNEQFF.